The 5 T cell receptor beta chains below all came from one sample that was sequenced in a study of T cells in Graves' hyperthyroidism and ophthalmopathy. What was amplified from RNA transcripts were TCR beta CDR3 regions. Using the HTBI primer set, a first-round RT-PCR was run on the TCR CDR3. TCRdb reprocessed the multiplex PCR reads with MiXCR, giving one entry per CDR3 protein. The sample has under 600,000 distinct CDR3 sequences; roughly 15% are singletons. Sequencing was carried out using blood. The receptors stem from a woman between 40 and 55 years old with Graves' ophthalmopathy.

At least ten counts were recorded for this clonotype. The chain joins TRBV24-1 to TRBJ1-2; D is undetermined. V was trimmed by 3 bases and J by 1 base, leaving 8 bases between them. Germline lookup yields CDR1 KGHDR and CDR2 SFDVKD. This CDR3 has 14 residues. The CDR3 DNA sequence: TGTGCCACCAGTGATGGTGCAGTTAACTATGGCTACACCTTC. Protein product: CATSDGAVNYGYTF.

The chain couples TRBV5-1 to TRBJ2-1, with 7 bases matching TRBD1. The J call may not be correct, given that the DNA end is closer to TRBJ2-7. The CDR3 totals 15 residues. CDR1 is SGHRS and CDR2 is YFSETQ in the germline V gene. CDR3 nucleotides: TGCGCCAGCTCAATACAGGGGAGCTCCTACAATGAGCAGTACTTC. This codes for CASSIQGSSYNEQYF.

CDR3 DNA sequence: TGTGCCAGCAGTTCCCTCCCCGGGGGATATAATGAAAAACTGTTTTTT. This encodes CASSSLPGGYNEKLFF. The chain employs TRBV27 and TRBJ1-4, with D maybe TRBD1 (5 bases). Trimming took 4 bases from V and 4 from J, leaving 16 bases between them. Per germline, CDR1 MNHEY and CDR2 SMNVEV (reference sequence). This CDR3 has 16 amino acids. Drawing the rest from reference TRBV27 and TRBJ1-4, the complete variable domain is EAQVTQNPRYLITVTGKKLTVTCSQNMNHEYMSWYRQDPGLGLRQIYYSMNVEVTDKGDVPEGYKVSRKEKRNFPLILESPSPNQTSLYFCASSSLPGGYNEKLFFGSGTQLSVL.

The rearrangement uses TRBV30 and TRBJ1-6; unclear D gene. Germline CDR1 and CDR2: GTSNPN and SVGIG (reference sequence). The germline V and J ends were trimmed by 6 bases and 5 bases, with 11 bases remaining between them. This CDR3 comprises 13 residues. CDR3 amino acids: CACTGLNNSPLHF. CDR3 nucleotide sequence: TGTGCCTGTACTGGACTGAATAATTCACCCCTCCACTTT. Full variable domain (remainder filled in from reference TRBV30 and TRBJ1-6): SQTIHQWPATLVQPVGSPLSLECTVEGTSNPNLYWYRQAAGRGLQLLFYSVGIGQISSEVPQNLSASRPQDRQFILSSKKLLLSDSGFYLCACTGLNNSPLHFGNGTRLTVT.

Ten or more counts support this clonotype. The V gene is TRBV11-2, the J gene TRBJ2-1, with D perhaps matching TRBD1 (6 bases). The germline V gene has CDR1 SGHAT and CDR2 FQNNGV. The CDR3 extends over 15 amino acids. Between the trimmed V and J ends, which lost 2 bases and 6 bases, there was a span of 14 bases. This chain's CDR3 is CASSLWGQPPNEQFF. CDR3 sequence (DNA): TGTGCCAGCAGCTTATGGGGGCAGCCGCCCAATGAGCAGTTCTTC.